The rows below give T cell receptor beta chains drawn from one sample of a study of graft-versus-host responses after intestinal transplantation. Clones were sequenced by immunoSEQ multiplex PCR, and TCRdb holds only the in-frame ones, with some missing. The profile shows roughly 12,000 clones, roughly nine tenths of them singletons. The sequencing used PBMCs, collected 105 days after intestinal transplantation. Receptor source: a human patient who received an intestinal transplant, so some T cells may come from the graft donor. Both conserved end residues are part of each CDR3. The order of the fields is clone size, V gene, D gene, J gene, CDR3 DNA, CDR3 protein. A D gene is named only where the DNA matches it firmly. Rows may omit the clone size; those that give it use once, few, many or a size class.

clone_size: NA; v_call: TRBV5-4; d_call: TRBD1; j_call: TRBJ2-1; cdr3_nt: TGTGCCAGCAGCGGTTTTGGGAAAGGACAGGGGGCTAATGAGCAGTTCTTC; cdr3_aa: CASSGFGKGQGANEQFF
clone_size: NA; v_call: TRBV4-2; d_call: TRBD2; j_call: TRBJ2-4; cdr3_nt: TGTGCCAGCAGCCCTTTGGGGGGGAATGCCAAAAACATTCAGTACTTC; cdr3_aa: CASSPLGGNAKNIQYF
clone_size: NA; v_call: TRBV2; d_call: NA; j_call: TRBJ2-2; cdr3_nt: TGTGCCAGCAGGTTCCTCGCGGCCGGAGGGGAGCTGTTTTTT; cdr3_aa: CASRFLAAGGELFF
clone_size: NA; v_call: TRBV7-9; d_call: TRBD2; j_call: TRBJ2-7; cdr3_nt: TGTGCCAGCAGCCTGAGCGGGAGGGGAACCTACGAGCAGTACTTC; cdr3_aa: CASSLSGRGTYEQYF
clone_size: NA; v_call: TRBV28; d_call: TRBD2; j_call: TRBJ2-7; cdr3_nt: TGTGCCAGCAGTTTGGGGCTAGCGGCCTCCTACGAGCAGTACTTC; cdr3_aa: CASSLGLAASYEQYF
clone_size: NA; v_call: TRBV19; d_call: NA; j_call: TRBJ1-4; cdr3_nt: TGTGCCAGTAGTATCCTAGCGGGAACTAATGAAAAACTGTTTTTT; cdr3_aa: CASSILAGTNEKLFF
clone_size: NA; v_call: TRBV2; d_call: NA; j_call: TRBJ2-3; cdr3_nt: TGTGCCAGCAGTGAACTGTCAAGCACAGATACGCAGTATTTT; cdr3_aa: CASSELSSTDTQYF
clone_size: NA; v_call: TRBV6-5; d_call: TRBD2; j_call: TRBJ2-1; cdr3_nt: TGTGCCAGCAACCACAGACTAGCGGGAGTTGGTGAGCAGTTCTTC; cdr3_aa: CASNHRLAGVGEQFF
clone_size: NA; v_call: TRBV28; d_call: NA; j_call: TRBJ2-7; cdr3_nt: TGTGCCAGCAGTTTCCCCACGACAGGGGAGGGGTACGAGCAGTACTTC; cdr3_aa: CASSFPTTGEGYEQYF
clone_size: NA; v_call: TRBV25-1; d_call: TRBD1; j_call: TRBJ1-1; cdr3_nt: TGTGCCAGCAGTGCGAGTCTCGGGACAGAGGTGAACACTGAAGCTTTCTTT; cdr3_aa: CASSASLGTEVNTEAFF
clone_size: NA; v_call: TRBV5-4; d_call: TRBD1; j_call: TRBJ1-2; cdr3_nt: TGTGCCAGCAGCCCCCCCGGGACAGAGGGGAACTATGGCTACACCTTC; cdr3_aa: CASSPPGTEGNYGYTF
clone_size: NA; v_call: TRBV5-5; d_call: NA; j_call: TRBJ2-6; cdr3_nt: TGTGCCAGCGCACAGGCTGTCTCGCACCAAAGTCGGGCCAACGTCCTGACTTTC; cdr3_aa: CASAQAVSHQSRANVLTF
clone_size: NA; v_call: TRBV10-1; d_call: NA; j_call: TRBJ1-3; cdr3_nt: TGCGCCAGCAGTGAGACCCCGGGGGACTCTGGAAACACCATATATTTT; cdr3_aa: CASSETPGDSGNTIYF
clone_size: NA; v_call: TRBV6-5; d_call: NA; j_call: TRBJ1-1; cdr3_nt: TGTGCCAGCAGTTCCCGGCAGGGATTATACACTGAAGCTTTCTTT; cdr3_aa: CASSSRQGLYTEAFF
clone_size: once; v_call: TRBV5-5; d_call: NA; j_call: TRBJ2-7; cdr3_nt: TGTGCCAGCAGCTTGTTCCAGGGTGGCGAGCAGTACTTC; cdr3_aa: CASSLFQGGEQYF
clone_size: NA; v_call: TRBV7-3; d_call: NA; j_call: TRBJ2-3; cdr3_nt: TGTGCCAGCAGCTTAAGTAGCACAGATACGCAGTATTTT; cdr3_aa: CASSLSSTDTQYF
clone_size: NA; v_call: TRBV7-9; d_call: TRBD2; j_call: TRBJ2-3; cdr3_nt: TGTGCCAGCAGCTCCCTCCGGAGCGGGGGGGATGCAGATACGCAGTATTTT; cdr3_aa: CASSSLRSGGDADTQYF
clone_size: NA; v_call: TRBV6-4; d_call: TRBD2; j_call: TRBJ2-2; cdr3_nt: TGTGCCAGCGGGACTAGCGACACCGGGGAGCTGTTTTTT; cdr3_aa: CASGTSDTGELFF
clone_size: NA; v_call: TRBV27; d_call: NA; j_call: TRBJ1-1; cdr3_nt: TGTGCCACTAAGGGTCCTTTTGCCCTTAACACTGAAGCTTTCTTT; cdr3_aa: CATKGPFALNTEAFF
clone_size: NA; v_call: TRBV14; d_call: TRBD2; j_call: TRBJ2-7; cdr3_nt: TGTGCCAGCAGCTCCGGGGACTACCCTTGGGGAGGATTATACGAGCAGTACTTC; cdr3_aa: CASSSGDYPWGGLYEQYF
clone_size: NA; v_call: TRBV19; d_call: NA; j_call: TRBJ2-1; cdr3_nt: TGTGCCAGTAGTATTAGTAGTGGGAGCTCCTACAATGAGCAGTTCTTC; cdr3_aa: CASSISSGSSYNEQFF
clone_size: NA; v_call: TRBV4-2; d_call: NA; j_call: TRBJ2-7; cdr3_nt: TGTGCCAGCAGCCAAGACGGAACGAGCTACGAGCAGTACTTC; cdr3_aa: CASSQDGTSYEQYF
clone_size: NA; v_call: TRBV4-1; d_call: NA; j_call: TRBJ2-3; cdr3_nt: TGCGCCAGCAGTCCCCCCCCCGGGGATACGCAGTATTTT; cdr3_aa: CASSPPPGDTQYF
clone_size: NA; v_call: TRBV7-2; d_call: NA; j_call: TRBJ2-3; cdr3_nt: TGTGCCAGCAGCTTAGAACCCCAGGACTACCCCACAGATACGCAGTATTTT; cdr3_aa: CASSLEPQDYPTDTQYF